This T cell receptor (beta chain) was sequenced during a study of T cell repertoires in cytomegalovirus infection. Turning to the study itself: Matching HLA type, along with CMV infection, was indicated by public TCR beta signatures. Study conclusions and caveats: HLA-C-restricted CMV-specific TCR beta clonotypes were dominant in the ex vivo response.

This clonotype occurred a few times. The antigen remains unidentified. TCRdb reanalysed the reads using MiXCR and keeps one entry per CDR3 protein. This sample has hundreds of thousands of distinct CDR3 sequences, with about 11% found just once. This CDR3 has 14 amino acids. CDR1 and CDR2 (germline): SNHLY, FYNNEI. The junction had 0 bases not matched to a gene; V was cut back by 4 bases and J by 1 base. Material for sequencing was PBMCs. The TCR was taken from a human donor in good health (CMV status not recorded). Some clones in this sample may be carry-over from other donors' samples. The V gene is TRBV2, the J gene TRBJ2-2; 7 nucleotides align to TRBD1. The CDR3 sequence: CASSGQGNTGELFF. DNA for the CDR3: TGTGCCAGCAGTGGACAGGGGAACACCGGGGAGCTGTTTTTT.